The entry below gives a single T cell receptor (beta chain) sequence along with its context. No cognate antigen has been identified for it. No much larger clone is present one base from it, and per-base qualities are unavailable. Receptor amplification or capture employed the immunoSEQ multiplex PCR assay. What TCRdb holds here is the immuneACCESS table cut down to in-frame rearrangements. Part of the clones is not present; checked against another copy, under half of the missing clones reflect an unresolved V gene, and the others are unexplained. The sample table holds some 64,000 clones, of which around 87% were seen once. The ten biggest clones cover approximately 2.1% of the sample. This specimen belongs to a study of control samples from healthy donors and cancer patients (TCRdb year 2020). The receptor was isolated from a woman in her fifties or sixties with head and neck cancer. Sequencing was carried out using PBMCs.

The CDR3 has the sequence CASSQDQGLNEQFF. The DNA sequence follows: TGTGCCAGCAGCCAAGATCAGGGTCTGAATGAGCAGTTCTTC. The sequence links TRBV4-2 to TRBJ2-1, and perhaps TRBD1 as D gene, on 5 matching bases. CDR1 and CDR2 are drawn from the germline V gene: LGHNA, YNFKEQ. The CDR3 starts with the cysteine, ends with the phenylalanine, and has 14 residues. The CDR3 DNA has 42 bases and is translated from base 1. Trimming removed 0 bases from V and 7 bases from J, leaving 10 bases between the germline ends.